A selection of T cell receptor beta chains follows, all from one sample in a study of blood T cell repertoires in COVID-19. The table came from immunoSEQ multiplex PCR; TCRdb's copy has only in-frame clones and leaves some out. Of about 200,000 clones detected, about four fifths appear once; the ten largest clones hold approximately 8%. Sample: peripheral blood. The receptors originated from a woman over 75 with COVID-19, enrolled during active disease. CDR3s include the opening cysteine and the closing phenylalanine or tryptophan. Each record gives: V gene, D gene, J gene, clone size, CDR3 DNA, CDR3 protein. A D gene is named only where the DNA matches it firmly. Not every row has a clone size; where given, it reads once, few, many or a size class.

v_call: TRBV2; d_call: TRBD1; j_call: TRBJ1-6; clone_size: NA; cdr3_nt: TGTGCCACGCGACAGGGCTTTAGCTCCTATAATTCACCCCTCCACTTT; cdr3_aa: CATRQGFSSYNSPLHF
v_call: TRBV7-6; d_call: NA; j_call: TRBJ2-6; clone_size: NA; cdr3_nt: TGTGCCAGCAGTTCGCCATCGGGGACTCACACCCTCTCTGGGGCCAACGTCCTGACTTTC; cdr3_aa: CASSSPSGTHTLSGANVLTF
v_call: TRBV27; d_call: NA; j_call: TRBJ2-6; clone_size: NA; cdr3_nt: TGTGCCAGCAGTCAGTGGTTTGGGGCCAACGTCCTGACTTTC; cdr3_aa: CASSQWFGANVLTF
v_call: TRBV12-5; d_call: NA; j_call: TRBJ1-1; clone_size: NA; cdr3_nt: TGTGCTAGTGTCCGGGGCGGAGGGATCTTT; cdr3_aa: CASVRGGGIF
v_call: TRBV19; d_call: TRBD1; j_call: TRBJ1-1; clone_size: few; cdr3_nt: TGTGCCAGTAGAACCGACAGGGACACTGAAGCTTTCTTT; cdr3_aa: CASRTDRDTEAFF
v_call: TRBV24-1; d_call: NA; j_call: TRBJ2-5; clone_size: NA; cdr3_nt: TGCGCCACCAGTGATTCCGGACCGGGACAAAAAGAGACCCAGTACTTC; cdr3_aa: CATSDSGPGQKETQYF
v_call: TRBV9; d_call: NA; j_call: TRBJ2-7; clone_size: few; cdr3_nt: TGTGCCAGCAGCCGTGCGGCGCTAGCGACAACCTACGAGCAGTACTTC; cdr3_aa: CASSRAALATTYEQYF
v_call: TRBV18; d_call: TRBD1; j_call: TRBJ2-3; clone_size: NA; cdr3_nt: TGTGCCAGCTCGTCGGACAGGACAGATACGCAGTATTTT; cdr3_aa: CASSSDRTDTQYF
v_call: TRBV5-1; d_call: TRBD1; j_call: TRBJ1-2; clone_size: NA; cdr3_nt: TGCGCCAGCAGCTTGACAGGGGCTAACTATGGCTACACCTTC; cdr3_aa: CASSLTGANYGYTF
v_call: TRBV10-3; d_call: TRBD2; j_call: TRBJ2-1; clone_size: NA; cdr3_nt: TGTGCCATCAGTGAGTCCGGGGGGGCGGGCTACAATGAGCAGTTCTTC; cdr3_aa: CAISESGGAGYNEQFF
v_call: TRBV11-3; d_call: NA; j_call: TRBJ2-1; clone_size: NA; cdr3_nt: TGTGCCAGCAGTAGGGGATACAATGAGCAGTTCTTC; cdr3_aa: CASSRGYNEQFF
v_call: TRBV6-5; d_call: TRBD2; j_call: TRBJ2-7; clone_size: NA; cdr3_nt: TGTGCCAGCAGTTTCGGGACTAGCGGAAGCTCCTACGAGCAGTACTTC; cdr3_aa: CASSFGTSGSSYEQYF
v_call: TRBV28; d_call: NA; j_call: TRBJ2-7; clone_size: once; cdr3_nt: TGTGCCAGCAGTTTAGGAGACGAGCAGTACTTC; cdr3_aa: CASSLGDEQYF
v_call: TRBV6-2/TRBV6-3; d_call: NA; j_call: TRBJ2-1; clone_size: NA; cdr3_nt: TGTGCCAGCAGTCCCCTAGGCAGGGATGAGCAGTTCTTC; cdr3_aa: CASSPLGRDEQFF
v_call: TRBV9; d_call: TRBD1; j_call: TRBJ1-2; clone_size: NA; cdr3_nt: TGTGCCAGCAGCGTAGTCGGGACAGACTATGGCTACACCTTC; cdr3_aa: CASSVVGTDYGYTF
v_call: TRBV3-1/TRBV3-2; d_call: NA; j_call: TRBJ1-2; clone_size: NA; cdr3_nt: TGTGCCAGCAGCCCGAGCGGGATTACCTTTTATGGCTACACCTTC; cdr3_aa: CASSPSGITFYGYTF
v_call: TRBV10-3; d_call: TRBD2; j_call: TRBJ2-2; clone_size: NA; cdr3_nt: TGTGCCATGGGGACTAGCGGGAACTCCGGGGAGCTGTTTTTT; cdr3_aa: CAMGTSGNSGELFF
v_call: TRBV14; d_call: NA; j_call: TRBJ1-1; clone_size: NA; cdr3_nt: TGTGCCAGCAGCCAAGAGAGAAACACTGAAGCTTTCTTT; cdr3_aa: CASSQERNTEAFF
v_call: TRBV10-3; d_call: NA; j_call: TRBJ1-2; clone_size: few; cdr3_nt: TGTGCCATCAGTGAGTCGAACAGCCCCCGTGGCTACACCTTC; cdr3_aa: CAISESNSPRGYTF
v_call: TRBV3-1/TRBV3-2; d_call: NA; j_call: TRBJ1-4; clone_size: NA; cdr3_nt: TGTGCCAGCAGCCTGACTGATGAAAAACTGTTTTTT; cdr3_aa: CASSLTDEKLFF
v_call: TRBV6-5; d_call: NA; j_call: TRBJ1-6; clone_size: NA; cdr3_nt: TGTGCCACCCAGGGATTAGGTTCACCCCTCCACTTT; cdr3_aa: CATQGLGSPLHF
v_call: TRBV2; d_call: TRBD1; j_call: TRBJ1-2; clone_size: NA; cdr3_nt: TGTGCCAGCAGTGATAAGGGACAGGGGAAGGTTTTGTATGGCTACACCTTC; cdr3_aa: CASSDKGQGKVLYGYTF
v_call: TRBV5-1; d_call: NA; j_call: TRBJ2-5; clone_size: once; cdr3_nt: TGCGCCAGCAGCTTGTCGGGTACGCAAGAGACCCAGTACTTC; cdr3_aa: CASSLSGTQETQYF
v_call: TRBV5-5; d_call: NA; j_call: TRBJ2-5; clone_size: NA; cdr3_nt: TGTGCCAGCAGCTTCGCATCAGAAGAGACCCAGTACTTC; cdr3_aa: CASSFASEETQYF
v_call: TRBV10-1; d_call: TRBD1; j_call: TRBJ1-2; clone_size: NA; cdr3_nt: TGCGCCGACGTACCCTTGGGACAGCCTGGTGGGGGTGGCTACACCTTC; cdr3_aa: CADVPLGQPGGGGYTF
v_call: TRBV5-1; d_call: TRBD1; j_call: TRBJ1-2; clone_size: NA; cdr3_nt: TGCGCCAGCAGCGTACAGGGGCAGAATGGCTACACCTTC; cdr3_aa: CASSVQGQNGYTF
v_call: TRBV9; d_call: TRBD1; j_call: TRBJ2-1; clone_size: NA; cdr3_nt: TGTGCCAGCAGCTCGAGACAGGGGTCCAATGAGCAGTTCTTC; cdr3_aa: CASSSRQGSNEQFF
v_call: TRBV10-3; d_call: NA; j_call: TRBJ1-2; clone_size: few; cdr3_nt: TGTGCCATCAGTGAGGAATCAGGGGTCGGCTATGGCTACACCTTC; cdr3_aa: CAISEESGVGYGYTF
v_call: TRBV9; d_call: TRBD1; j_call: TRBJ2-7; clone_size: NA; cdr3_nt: TGTGCCAGCAGCAGACGACAGGGGCCGACCTACGAGCAGTACTTC; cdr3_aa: CASSRRQGPTYEQYF
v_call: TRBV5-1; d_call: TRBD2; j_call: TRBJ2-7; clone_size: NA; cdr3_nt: TGCGCCAGCAGCCGAGCGGGAGGACCCTACGAGCAGTACTTC; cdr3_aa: CASSRAGGPYEQYF
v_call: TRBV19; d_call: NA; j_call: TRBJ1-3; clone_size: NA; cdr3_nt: TGTGCCAGTAGGCACGACGGGAATCGAAACACCATATATTTT; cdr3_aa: CASRHDGNRNTIYF
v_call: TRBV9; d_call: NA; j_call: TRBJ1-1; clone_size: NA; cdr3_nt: TGTGCCAGCAGCGTAGACAGCTACGGAGGAGCTTTCTTT; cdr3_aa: CASSVDSYGGAFF
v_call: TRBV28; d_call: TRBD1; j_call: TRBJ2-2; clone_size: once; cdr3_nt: TGTGCCAGCAGCATGCCGGGACAGGGTTTTTCAGGGAAGACCGGGGAGCTGTTTTTT; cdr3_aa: CASSMPGQGFSGKTGELFF
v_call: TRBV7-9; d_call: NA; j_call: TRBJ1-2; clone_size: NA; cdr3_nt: TGTGCCAGCAGCACCCGATCGGACAGTATACGTGGCTACACCTTC; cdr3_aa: CASSTRSDSIRGYTF
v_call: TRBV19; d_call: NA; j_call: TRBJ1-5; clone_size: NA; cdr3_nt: TGTGCCAGTAGTATCTTCGGGTATAGCAATCAGCCCCAGCATTTT; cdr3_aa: CASSIFGYSNQPQHF
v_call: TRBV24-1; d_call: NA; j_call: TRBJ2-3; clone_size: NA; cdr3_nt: TGTGCCACCAGTGATTTCCCCCGTACAGATACGCAGTATTTT; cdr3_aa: CATSDFPRTDTQYF
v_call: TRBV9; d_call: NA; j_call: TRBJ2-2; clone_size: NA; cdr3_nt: TGTGCCAGCAGCGTAGGGCAGGGTTCCGGGGAGCTGTTTTTT; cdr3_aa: CASSVGQGSGELFF
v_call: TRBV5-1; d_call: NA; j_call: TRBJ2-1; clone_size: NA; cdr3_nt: TGCGCCAGCAGCAAACTAGATAGTGAGCAGTTCTTC; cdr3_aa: CASSKLDSEQFF
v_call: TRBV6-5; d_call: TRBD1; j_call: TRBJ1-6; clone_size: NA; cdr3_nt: TGTGCCAGCTCACAGGGGTATAATTCACCCCTCCACTTT; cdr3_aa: CASSQGYNSPLHF
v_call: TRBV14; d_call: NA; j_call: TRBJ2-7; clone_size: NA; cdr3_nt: TGTGCCAGCAGCCATATAACGGTTAGCTACGAGCAGTACTTC; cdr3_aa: CASSHITVSYEQYF
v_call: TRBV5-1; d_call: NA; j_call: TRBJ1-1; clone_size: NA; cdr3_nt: TGCGCCAGCAGCTTGTTGGGCTCAGGTGTCAACACTGAAGCTTTCTTT; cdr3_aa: CASSLLGSGVNTEAFF
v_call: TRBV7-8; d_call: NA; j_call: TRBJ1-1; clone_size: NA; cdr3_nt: TGTGCCAGCAGCCCCAGTCAGGCCCCGAACACTGAAGCTTTCTTT; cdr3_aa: CASSPSQAPNTEAFF
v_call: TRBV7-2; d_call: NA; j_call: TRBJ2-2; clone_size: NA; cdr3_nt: TGTGCCAGCAGCTGGAGCCGGACAGCTGGGGAGCTGTTTTTT; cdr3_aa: CASSWSRTAGELFF
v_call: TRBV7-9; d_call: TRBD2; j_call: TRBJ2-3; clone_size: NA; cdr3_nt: TGTGCCAGCAGCTTAGGCGGGAGTTATGCAGATACGCAGTATTTT; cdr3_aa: CASSLGGSYADTQYF
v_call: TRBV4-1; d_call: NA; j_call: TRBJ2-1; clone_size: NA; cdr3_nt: TGCGCCAGCAGCCAAGGCCTGCTAGCATCTGAGCAGTTCTTC; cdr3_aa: CASSQGLLASEQFF
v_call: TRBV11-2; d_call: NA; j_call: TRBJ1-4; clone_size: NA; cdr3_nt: TGTGCCAGCAGCTTAGACGGGATTAAACTGTTTTTT; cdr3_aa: CASSLDGIKLFF
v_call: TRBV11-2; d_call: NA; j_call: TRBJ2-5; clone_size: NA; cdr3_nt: TGTGCCAGCAGCACCACGGTAAACCAAGAGACCCAGTACTTC; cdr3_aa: CASSTTVNQETQYF
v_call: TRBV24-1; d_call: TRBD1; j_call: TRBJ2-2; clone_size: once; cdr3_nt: TGTGCCACCAGTGGGGGTCAGGGGACAGGGAGCACCGGGGAGCTGTTTTTT; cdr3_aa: CATSGGQGTGSTGELFF
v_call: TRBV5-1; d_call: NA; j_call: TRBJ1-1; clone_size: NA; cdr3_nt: TGCGCCAGCAGCGTCAACAGTTACACTGAAGCTTTCTTT; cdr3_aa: CASSVNSYTEAFF
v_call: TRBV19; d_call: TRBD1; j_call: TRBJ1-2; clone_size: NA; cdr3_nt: TGTGCCAGTACCCCGGTGGACAGGGGGGGAGGCTACACCTTC; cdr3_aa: CASTPVDRGGGYTF
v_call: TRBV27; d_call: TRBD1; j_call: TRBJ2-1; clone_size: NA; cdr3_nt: TGTGCCAGCAGTTACCGGGTGACAGGGGGTAGGGACAATGAGCAGTTCTTC; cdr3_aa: CASSYRVTGGRDNEQFF
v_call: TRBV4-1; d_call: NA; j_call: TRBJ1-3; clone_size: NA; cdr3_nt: TGCGCCAGCAGCCAACCCCTTGGGGGCCGCTCTGGAAACACCATATATTTT; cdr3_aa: CASSQPLGGRSGNTIYF
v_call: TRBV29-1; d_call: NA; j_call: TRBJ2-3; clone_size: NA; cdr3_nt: TGCAGCGCCGCCGCCGGCAGGAGCACAGATACGCAGTATTTT; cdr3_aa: CSAAAGRSTDTQYF
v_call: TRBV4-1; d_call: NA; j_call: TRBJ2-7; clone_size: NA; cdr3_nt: TGCGCCAGCAGCCCGCCAGTGGGGCAACCAAACTACGAGCAGTACTTC; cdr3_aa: CASSPPVGQPNYEQYF